This TCR beta chain was sequenced for a study of metastatic and nonmetastatic thyroid tumors. TCRdb ran MiXCR on the PCR reads. The profile shows fewer than 20,000 clones, over 20% of them singletons. None of the patients had undergone any treatment ahead of thyroid surgery. This CDR3 region has 16 residues. Germline-derived CDR1 and CDR2 are DFQATT and SNEGSKA (reference sequence). The V gene end was trimmed by 1 base and the J gene end by 5 bases; junction bases not matched to a gene: 10. This sequence originates from a female donor with papillary thyroid cancer or a benign thyroid nodule (not recorded which). Some clones in this sample may be carry-over from other donors' samples. The chain employs TRBV20-1 and TRBJ2-1; TRBD2 agrees at 8 bases. The specimen was adjacent normal tissue. This CDR3 reads CSARVPGLGMNNEQFF. The CDR3 DNA sequence: TGCAGTGCTAGAGTACCGGGACTAGGAATGAACAATGAGCAGTTCTTC.